This paragraph covers one T cell receptor beta chain sequence. Its antigen is not identified. Researchers ran immunoSEQ v3.0 at survey level. The table came from immunoSEQ multiplex PCR; TCRdb's copy has only in-frame clones and leaves some out. The repertoire holds over 25,000 clones, with more than 80% as singletons. These data belong to a study of long-term antiretroviral therapy in people with HIV. Study conclusions and caveats: The clones with expansion before ART were dominant in the repertoire at all time points. Repertoires from HIV showed CDR3 length ranges narrower than those of controls.

V trimming: 3 bases; J trimming: 6 bases; junction bases outside the gene matches: 7. The CDR3 consists of 15 residues. Per germline, CDR1 SEHNR and CDR2 FQNEAQ (reference sequence). This sequence joins TRBV7-9 and TRBJ2-1, with 8 bases fitting TRBD2. The sample in question was unsorted PBMCs, obtained 3 years after starting antiretroviral therapy. This clonotype was obtained from a man aged 35 to 55 with HIV. Here the CDR3 reads CASSLLLAAPNEQFF. DNA for the CDR3: TGTGCCAGCAGCTTGCTACTAGCGGCCCCCAATGAGCAGTTCTTC.